Listed here are 15 T cell receptor beta chains from one sample, sequenced in a study of beta chain features in type 1 diabetes (dated by TCRdb to 2016 to 2019). Libraries were built with the immunoSEQ multiplex PCR assay. The entire amount of isolated RNA was reverse transcribed using the High Capacity cDNA Reverse Transcription Kit, so the sequenced TCRB transcripts were expressed ones. What TCRdb holds here is the immuneACCESS table cut down to in-frame rearrangements. Part of the clones is not present; checked against another copy, under half of the missing clones reflect an unresolved V gene, and the others are unexplained. The sample yields 900,000 or so clones; 15% to 20% were counted once. 0.023% of the sample goes to the ten largest clones. Sequencing was carried out using naive CD4+ T cells from blood. The sample's cell subset or site label, in plain terms: true naive CD4+ T cells. These receptors were obtained from a woman in her late teens or twenties in good health.

This clone showed up just a few times. The gene calls are TRBV7-9 and TRBJ1-4; D might be TRBD1 (5 bases). This CDR3 has 14 residues. The germline V and J ends were trimmed by 3 bases and 5 bases, with 10 bases remaining between them. Germline-derived CDR1 and CDR2 are SEHNR and FQNEAQ (reference sequence). In nucleotides, the CDR3 is TGTGCCAGCAGCTTCGGGACGGAGAATGAAAAACTGTTTTTT. This translates into CASSFGTENEKLFF.

This clone has just a few counts. The chain is built from TRBV6-4 and TRBJ2-3; D gene uncertain. There are 13 residues in the CDR3. V gave up 5 bases and J gave up 2 bases, with 8 bases separating them. Germline V lookup: CDR1 MRHNA, CDR2 SNTAGT. As DNA, the CDR3 is TGTGCCAGCAGTCCAGAGGCCACAGATACGCAGTATTTT. Its protein is CASSPEATDTQYF.

J is TRBJ1-3 and V is TRBV2; the D gene is possibly TRBD1 (5 bases). Trimming took off 1 base at V and 3 bases at J, with 13 bases between the two ends. Germline CDR1 and CDR2: SNHLY and FYNNEI. The CDR3 is 16 residues long. The CDR3 nucleotides read TGTGCCAGCAGTGAAGTTCAGGGAGGCAGTGGAAACACCATATATTTT. Its protein is CASSEVQGGSGNTIYF. Complete variable domain (other parts from reference TRBV2 and TRBJ1-3): EPEVTQTPSHQVTQMGQEVILRCVPISNHLYFYWYRQILGQKVEFLVSFYNNEISEKSEIFDDQFSVERPDGSNFTLKIRSTKLEDSAMYFCASSEVQGGSGNTIYFGEGSWLTVV.

This clone has only a few counts. The chain joins TRBV7-9 to TRBJ1-5; possible D gene TRBD1, 6 bases. The germline gives CDR1 SEHNR, CDR2 FQNEAQ (reference sequence). Trimming pared 5 bases from V and 9 bases from J, leaving 11 bases between. The CDR3 contains 12 residues. The CDR3 nucleotides are TGTGCCAGCAGCGAGACAGGCTGGCCCCAGCATTTT. Translating gives CASSETGWPQHF. The whole variable domain, filled in from reference TRBV7-9 and TRBJ1-5, reads DTGVSQNPRHKITKRGQNVTFRCDPISEHNRLYWYRQTLGQGPEFLTYFQNEAQLEKSRLLSDRFSAERPKGSFSTLEIQRTEQGDSAMYLCASSETGWPQHFGDGTRLSIL.

The V and J genes are TRBV7-2 and TRBJ1-1, with D tentatively TRBD1 (6 bases). Germline V lookup: CDR1 SGHTA, CDR2 FQGNSA. The V end lost 2 bases, the J end lost 3 bases, and 10 bases lay between the germline ends. The CDR3 runs to 14 residues. CDR3 amino acids: CASSLNSGDTEAFF. The CDR3 coding sequence is TGTGCCAGCAGCTTAAATTCAGGGGACACTGAAGCTTTCTTT.

The sample holds a few counts of this clone. The CDR3 spells CASRTDMNTEAFF. The CDR3 coding sequence is TGTGCCAGCAGGACGGACATGAACACTGAAGCTTTCTTT. The J gene is TRBJ1-1, the V gene TRBV11-2; weak D call: TRBD1 (5 bases). The CDR3 consists of 13 residues. V lost 6 bases and J 0 bases, leaving 8 bases between the germline ends. Germline V gene sequence: CDR1 SGHAT, CDR2 FQNNGV.

There are a few counts of this clone. The rearrangement links TRBV7-2 to TRBJ2-7, with 8 positions matching TRBD1. CDR1 is SGHTA and CDR2 is FQGNSA in the germline V gene. The CDR3 totals 14 residues. Trimming removed 3 bases from V and 6 bases from J; junction bases left unmatched: 7. CDR3 coding DNA: TGTGCCAGCAGCTTGACCTGGACAGGGCCCGAGCAGTACTTC. Amino acid sequence: CASSLTWTGPEQYF. Full variable domain (rest looked up from reference TRBV7-2 and TRBJ2-7): GAGVSQSPSNKVTEKGKDVELRCDPISGHTALYWYRQSLGQGLEFLIYFQGNSAPDKSGLPSDRFSAERTGGSVSTLTIQRTQQEDSAVYLCASSLTWTGPEQYFGPGTRLTVT.

J is TRBJ1-2 and V is TRBV5-4; D perhaps matches TRBD1 (6 bases). The germline CDR1 and CDR2 sequences are SGHNT and YYREEE (reference sequence). The CDR3 sequence is 13 residues long. With 5 bases removed from V and 7 bases from J, the gap between germline ends came to 15 bases. CDR3 in amino acids: CASSQDRRGGYTF. The DNA of the CDR3 is TGTGCCAGCAGTCAAGACAGGCGAGGTGGCTACACCTTC. Looking up the rest from reference TRBV5-4 and TRBJ1-2 gives the full variable domain: ETGVTQSPTHLIKTRGQQVTLRCSSQSGHNTVSWYQQALGQGPQFIFQYYREEENGRGNFPPRFSGLQFPNYSSELNVNALELDDSALYLCASSQDRRGGYTFGSGTRLTVV.

The chain carries TRBV21-1 and TRBJ2-1. TRBV21-1 has pseudogene status. The CDR3 extends over 15 amino acids. The CDR3 protein is CATRFDDSSYNEQFF. The DNA for the CDR3 is TGTGCCACCAGGTTTGACGATAGCTCCTACAATGAGCAGTTCTTC.

This clone came up a few times. CDR3 sequence reads: CASSSQGGEQFF. The CDR3 nucleotides are TGTGCCAGCAGCTCCCAGGGTGGTGAGCAGTTCTTC. The V call is TRBV5-4, the J call TRBJ2-1, with D perhaps TRBD1 (5 bases). The germline V and J ends were trimmed by 3 bases and 9 bases, with 10 bases remaining between them. Per germline, CDR1 SGHNT and CDR2 YYREEE (reference sequence). The CDR3 length is 12 residues. The full variable domain, its missing parts supplied by reference TRBV5-4 and TRBJ2-1, is ETGVTQSPTHLIKTRGQQVTLRCSSQSGHNTVSWYQQALGQGPQFIFQYYREEENGRGNFPPRFSGLQFPNYSSELNVNALELDDSALYLCASSSQGGEQFFGPGTRLTVL.

The CDR3 nucleotides read TGTGCCAGCAGTTTAGTGAGAGGAAACACCATATATTTT. It specifies CASSLVRGNTIYF. This rearrangement joins TRBV27 to TRBJ1-3; no clear D gene. Trimming cost V 2 bases and J 4 bases, with 6 bases left between them. Germline CDR1 is MNHEY and CDR2 is SMNVEV (reference sequence). The CDR3 sequence is 13 residues long.

V gene TRBV10-2 combines with J gene TRBJ2-2, with D unclear. CDR3 length: 18 residues. Trimming pared 7 bases from V and 2 bases from J, leaving 23 bases between. Germline values: CDR1 WSHSY, CDR2 SAAADI. This chain's CDR3 is CASTGLWRTALNTGELFF. The CDR3, as DNA: TGCGCCAGCACGGGCCTATGGAGAACAGCTTTAAACACCGGGGAGCTGTTTTTT.

This clone turned up a few times. V usage is TRBV25-1 and J usage is TRBJ2-1, with TRBD2 matching over 8 bases. Trimming at V came to 10 bases and at J to 9 bases, leaving 11 bases not matched to a gene. The CDR3 is 13 residues long. Germline assignment: CDR1 MGHDK and CDR2 SYGVNS. CDR3 loop: CATSGLVLLEQFF. CDR3 in DNA: TGTGCCACCTCGGGACTAGTTCTTCTTGAGCAGTTCTTC.

This rearrangement joins TRBV19 to TRBJ2-2; 7 nucleotides align to TRBD2. V was clipped by 6 bases and J by 1 base; unmatched bases: 17. The CDR3 runs to 19 residues. Germline loops: CDR1 LNHDA, CDR2 SQIVND (reference sequence). CDR3 residues: CASSNRDRSGTWNTGELFF. DNA of the CDR3: TGTGCCAGTAGCAACCGGGACCGAAGCGGGACCTGGAACACCGGGGAGCTGTTTTTT.

This clone was seen more than once but under ten times. The rearrangement joins TRBV7-3 to TRBJ2-2; 8 bases fit TRBD1. This CDR3 has 14 residues. Unmatched junction bases numbered 0, after V lost 2 bases and J lost 4 bases. Germline CDR1 and CDR2: SGHTA and FQGTGA. DNA of the CDR3: TGTGCCAGCAGCTTAGGACAGGGCACCGGGGAGCTGTTTTTT. Protein: CASSLGQGTGELFF.